This is a list of T cell receptor beta chains from one sample in a study of T cell responses to AZD1222 COVID-19 vaccine. Data came from immunoSEQ multiplex PCR; TCRdb stores just in-frame clones and leaves some out. This sample has some 130,000 clones, with around 93% found just once. This sample comprised peripheral blood, obtained 28 days after the second AZD1222 dose. The source of these receptors is an adult who received the AZD1222 COVID-19 vaccine. Each CDR3 is given with its conserved first and last residue. D genes are given only for firm matches. Clone size is not always given. Where it is, it says once, few, many or a class for expanded clones.

v_gene	j_gene	len	abundance	d_gene	CDR3nt	CDR3aa
TRBV28	TRBJ1-6	16	NA	NA	TGTGCCAGCCGAATCCCGGGACACGGCGGGGGTTCACCCCTCCACTTT	CASRIPGHGGGSPLHF
TRBV24-1	TRBJ2-7	15	NA	TRBD2	TGTGCCACTCCCACCGGGACTAGCGGGGATGACGAGCAGTACTTC	CATPTGTSGDDEQYF
TRBV24-1	TRBJ1-5	14	NA	NA	TGTGCCACCAGTGATTTGAATAGCAATCAGCCCCAGCATTTT	CATSDLNSNQPQHF
TRBV13	TRBJ2-5	15	NA	NA	TGTGCCAGCAGCTTAGGTCCAGGGGCGCGAGAGACCCAGTACTTC	CASSLGPGARETQYF
TRBV5-4	TRBJ2-7	16	NA	NA	TGTGCCAGCAGGCCGATAGGGGCGGTGGATAGGGGCGAGCAGTACTTC	CASRPIGAVDRGEQYF
TRBV6-5	TRBJ1-1	14	NA	NA	TGTGCCAGCAGCTATTTGACAGGGAACACTGAAGCTTTCTTT	CASSYLTGNTEAFF
TRBV30	TRBJ1-2	17	NA	NA	TGTGCCTGGAAGGGTTGGCAGGGTCGTTTTGAACTATATGGCTACACCTTC	CAWKGWQGRFELYGYTF
TRBV6-5	TRBJ2-7	12	once	NA	TGTGCCAGCAGTTCCACTTACTACGAGCAGTACTTC	CASSSTYYEQYF
TRBV5-4	TRBJ1-1	14	NA	NA	TGTGCCAGCAGCTTGTTCGGGCAGAGGACTGAAGCTTTCTTT	CASSLFGQRTEAFF
TRBV30	TRBJ1-1	11	NA	TRBD1	TGTGCCTGGACACAGGGGATTGAAGCTTTCTTT	CAWTQGIEAFF
TRBV2	TRBJ1-2	16	NA	NA	TGTGCCAGCAGGGGGCCACAGGACAACTCTAACTATGGCTACACCTTC	CASRGPQDNSNYGYTF
TRBV6-5	TRBJ1-2	15	NA	NA	TGTGCCAGCCAGCTCGTCAGGGGTCCGTATTCGGGCTACACCTTC	CASQLVRGPYSGYTF
TRBV6-6	TRBJ2-1	16	NA	NA	TGTGCCAGCATGGGGGTTAGTAGCGACTCCTACAATGAGCAGTTCTTC	CASMGVSSDSYNEQFF